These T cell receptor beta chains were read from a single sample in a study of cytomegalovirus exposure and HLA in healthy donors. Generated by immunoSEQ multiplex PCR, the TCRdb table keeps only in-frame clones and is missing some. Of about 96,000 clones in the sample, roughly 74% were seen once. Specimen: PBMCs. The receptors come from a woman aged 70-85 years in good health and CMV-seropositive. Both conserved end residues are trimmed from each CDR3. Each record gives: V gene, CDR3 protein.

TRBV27	ASSLPGQEEPYEQY
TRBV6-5	ASSYSGTEIQETQY
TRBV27	ASSLRQGVAHEQY
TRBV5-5	ASSLLATGGDQPQH
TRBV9	ASSVRTGNEKLF
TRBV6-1	ASSEARTSGSLNEQF
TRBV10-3	AISESNQETQY
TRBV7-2	ASSTYPSGGDAADTQY
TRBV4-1	ASGSGLAGGFTGELF
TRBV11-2	ASSLAVNTEAF
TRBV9	ASSVADRMRTGELF
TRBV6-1	ASSEAPGTGNTIY
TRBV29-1	SVDLQGTDAGNEQF
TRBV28	ASSHRMLGALEQY
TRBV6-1	ASQAQSNQPQH
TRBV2	ASRYGLAGASTDTQY
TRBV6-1	ASSEVSEEPQH
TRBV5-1	ASSFDRAQETQY
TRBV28	ASSTGGDTQY
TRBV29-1	SVDNPTGGNEQF
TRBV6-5	ASSHDRYGYT
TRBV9	ASSVEGRGDTQY